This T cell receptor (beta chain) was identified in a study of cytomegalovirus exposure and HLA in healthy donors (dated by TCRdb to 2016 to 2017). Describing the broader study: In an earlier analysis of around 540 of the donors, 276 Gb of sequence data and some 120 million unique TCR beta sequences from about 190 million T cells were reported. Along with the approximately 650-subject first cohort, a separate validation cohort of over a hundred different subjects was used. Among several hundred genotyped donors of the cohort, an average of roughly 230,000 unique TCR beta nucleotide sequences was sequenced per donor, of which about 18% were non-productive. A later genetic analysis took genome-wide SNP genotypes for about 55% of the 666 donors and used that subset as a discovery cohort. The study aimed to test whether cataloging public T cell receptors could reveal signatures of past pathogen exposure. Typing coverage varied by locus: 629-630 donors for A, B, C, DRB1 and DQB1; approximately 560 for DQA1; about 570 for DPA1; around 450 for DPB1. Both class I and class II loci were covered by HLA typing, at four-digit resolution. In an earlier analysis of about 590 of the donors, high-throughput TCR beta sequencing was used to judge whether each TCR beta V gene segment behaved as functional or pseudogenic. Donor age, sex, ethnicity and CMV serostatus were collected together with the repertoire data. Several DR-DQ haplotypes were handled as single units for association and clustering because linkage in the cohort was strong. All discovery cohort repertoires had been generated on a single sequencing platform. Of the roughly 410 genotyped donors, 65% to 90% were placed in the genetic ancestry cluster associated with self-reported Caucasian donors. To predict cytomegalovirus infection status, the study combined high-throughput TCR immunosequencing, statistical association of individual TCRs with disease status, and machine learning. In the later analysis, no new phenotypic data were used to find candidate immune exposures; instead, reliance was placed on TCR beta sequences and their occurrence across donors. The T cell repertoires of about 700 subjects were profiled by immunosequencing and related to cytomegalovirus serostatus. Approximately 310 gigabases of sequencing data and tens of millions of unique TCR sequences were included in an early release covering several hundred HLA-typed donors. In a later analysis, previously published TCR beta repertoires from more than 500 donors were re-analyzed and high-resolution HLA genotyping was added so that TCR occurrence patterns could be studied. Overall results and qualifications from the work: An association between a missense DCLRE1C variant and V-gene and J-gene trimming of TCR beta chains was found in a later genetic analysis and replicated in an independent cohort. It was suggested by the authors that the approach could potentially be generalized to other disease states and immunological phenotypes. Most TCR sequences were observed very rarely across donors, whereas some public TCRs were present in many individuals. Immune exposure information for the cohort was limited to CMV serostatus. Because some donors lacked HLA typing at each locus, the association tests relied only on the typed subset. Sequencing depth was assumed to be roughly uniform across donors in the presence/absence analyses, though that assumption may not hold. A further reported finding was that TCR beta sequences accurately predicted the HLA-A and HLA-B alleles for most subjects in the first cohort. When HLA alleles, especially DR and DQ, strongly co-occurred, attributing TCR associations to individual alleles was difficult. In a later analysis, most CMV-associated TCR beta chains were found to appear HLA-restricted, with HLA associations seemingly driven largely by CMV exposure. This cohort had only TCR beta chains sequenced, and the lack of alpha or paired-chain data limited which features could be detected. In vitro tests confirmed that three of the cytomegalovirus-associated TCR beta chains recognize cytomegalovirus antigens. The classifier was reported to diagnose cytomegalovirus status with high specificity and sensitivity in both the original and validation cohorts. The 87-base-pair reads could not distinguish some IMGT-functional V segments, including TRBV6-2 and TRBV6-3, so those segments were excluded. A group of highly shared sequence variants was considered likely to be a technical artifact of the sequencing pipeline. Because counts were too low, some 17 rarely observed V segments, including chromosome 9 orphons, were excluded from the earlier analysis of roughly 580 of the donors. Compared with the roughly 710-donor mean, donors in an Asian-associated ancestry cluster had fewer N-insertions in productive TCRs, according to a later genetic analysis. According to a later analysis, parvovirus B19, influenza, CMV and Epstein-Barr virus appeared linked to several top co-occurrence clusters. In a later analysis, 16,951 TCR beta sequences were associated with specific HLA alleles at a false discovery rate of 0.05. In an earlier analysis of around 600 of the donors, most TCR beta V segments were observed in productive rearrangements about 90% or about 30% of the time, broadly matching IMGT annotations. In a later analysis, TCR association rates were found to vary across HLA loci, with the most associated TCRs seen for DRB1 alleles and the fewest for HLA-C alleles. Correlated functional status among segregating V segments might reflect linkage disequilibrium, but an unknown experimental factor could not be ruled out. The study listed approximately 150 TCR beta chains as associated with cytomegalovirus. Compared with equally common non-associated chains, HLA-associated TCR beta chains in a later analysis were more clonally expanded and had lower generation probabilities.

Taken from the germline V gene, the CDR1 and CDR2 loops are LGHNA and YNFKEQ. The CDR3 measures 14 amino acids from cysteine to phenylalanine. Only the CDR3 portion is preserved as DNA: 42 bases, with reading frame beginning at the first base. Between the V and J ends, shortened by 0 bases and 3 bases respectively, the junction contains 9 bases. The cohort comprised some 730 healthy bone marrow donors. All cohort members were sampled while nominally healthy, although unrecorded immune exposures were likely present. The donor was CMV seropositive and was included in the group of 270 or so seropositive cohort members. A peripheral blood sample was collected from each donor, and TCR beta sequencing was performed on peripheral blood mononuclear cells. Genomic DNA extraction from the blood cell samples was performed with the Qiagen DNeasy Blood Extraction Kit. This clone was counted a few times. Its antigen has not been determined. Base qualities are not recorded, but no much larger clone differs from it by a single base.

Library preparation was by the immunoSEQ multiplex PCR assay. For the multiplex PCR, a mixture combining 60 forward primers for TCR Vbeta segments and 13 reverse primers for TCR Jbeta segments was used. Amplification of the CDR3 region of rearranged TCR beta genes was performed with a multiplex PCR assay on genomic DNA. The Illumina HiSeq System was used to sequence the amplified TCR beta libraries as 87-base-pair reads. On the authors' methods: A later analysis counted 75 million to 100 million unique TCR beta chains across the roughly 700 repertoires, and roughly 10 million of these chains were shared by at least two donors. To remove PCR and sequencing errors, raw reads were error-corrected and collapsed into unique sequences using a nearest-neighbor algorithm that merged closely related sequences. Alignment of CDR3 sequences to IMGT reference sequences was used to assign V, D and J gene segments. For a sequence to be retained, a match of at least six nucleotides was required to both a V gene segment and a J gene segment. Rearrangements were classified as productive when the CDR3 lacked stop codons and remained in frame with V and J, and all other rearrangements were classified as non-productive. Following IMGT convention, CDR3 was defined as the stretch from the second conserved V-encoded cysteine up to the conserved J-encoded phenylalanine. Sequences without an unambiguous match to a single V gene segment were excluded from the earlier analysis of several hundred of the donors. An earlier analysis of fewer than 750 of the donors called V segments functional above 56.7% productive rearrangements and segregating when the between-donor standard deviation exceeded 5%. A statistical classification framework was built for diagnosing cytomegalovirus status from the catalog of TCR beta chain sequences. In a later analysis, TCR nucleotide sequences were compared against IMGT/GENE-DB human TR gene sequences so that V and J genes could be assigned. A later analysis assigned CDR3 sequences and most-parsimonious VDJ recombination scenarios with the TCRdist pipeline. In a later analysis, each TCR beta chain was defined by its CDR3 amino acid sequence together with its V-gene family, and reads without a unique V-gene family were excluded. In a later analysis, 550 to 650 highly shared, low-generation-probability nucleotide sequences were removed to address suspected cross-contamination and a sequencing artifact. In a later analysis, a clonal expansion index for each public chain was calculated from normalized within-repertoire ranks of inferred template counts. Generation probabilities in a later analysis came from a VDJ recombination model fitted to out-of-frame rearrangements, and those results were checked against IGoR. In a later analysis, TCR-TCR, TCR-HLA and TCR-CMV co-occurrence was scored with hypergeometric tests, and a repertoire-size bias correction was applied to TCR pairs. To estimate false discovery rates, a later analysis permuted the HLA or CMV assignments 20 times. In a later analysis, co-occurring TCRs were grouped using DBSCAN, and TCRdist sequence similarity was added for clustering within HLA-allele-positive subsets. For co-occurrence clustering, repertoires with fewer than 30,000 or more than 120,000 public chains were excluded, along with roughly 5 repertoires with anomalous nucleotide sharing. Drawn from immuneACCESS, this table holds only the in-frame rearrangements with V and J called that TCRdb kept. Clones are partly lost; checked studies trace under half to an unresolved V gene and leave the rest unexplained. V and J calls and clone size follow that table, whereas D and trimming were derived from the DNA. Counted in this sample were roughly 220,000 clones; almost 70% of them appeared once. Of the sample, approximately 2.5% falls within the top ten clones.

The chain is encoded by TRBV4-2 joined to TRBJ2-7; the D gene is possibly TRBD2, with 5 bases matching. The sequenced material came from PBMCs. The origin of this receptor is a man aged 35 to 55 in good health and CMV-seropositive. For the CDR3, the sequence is CASSQDSEYYEQYF. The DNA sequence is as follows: TGTGCCAGCAGCCAAGATAGCGAATACTACGAGCAGTACTTC.